These 27 T cell receptor beta chains originate from one sample sequenced in a study of identical twins. One entry per CDR3 protein results from TCRdb running MiXCR on the 5' RACE reads. Of hundreds of thousands of distinct CDR3 sequences detected, 6% to 6.5% appear once; the ten largest clones hold 1.5% to 2%. The sample comprised naive T cells sorted from blood. The receptors shown here come from a man between 18 and 29 years old in good health.

The chain carries TRBV11-2 and TRBJ2-7; D may match TRBD1 or TRBD2 (5 bases each). The V end was cut by 1 base, the J end by 4 bases, with 20 bases between. The CDR3 has 17 residues. Germline CDR1 is SGHAT and CDR2 is FQNNGV. CDR3 region: CASSLGSVRGSGYEQYV. The CDR3 nucleotides are TGTGCCAGCAGCTTAGGGAGTGTCCGGGGCAGCGGATACGAGCAGTACGTC.

V usage is TRBV20-1 and J usage is TRBJ2-1; 14 nucleotides agree with TRBD2. The CDR3 totals 15 residues. From germline, CDR1 is DFQATT and CDR2 SNEGSKA (reference sequence). The trim removed 6 bases at V and 8 bases at J, leaving 9 bases unmatched. This chain's CDR3 is CSARLAGGPGYEQFF. The CDR3 DNA follows: TGCAGTGCCCGACTAGCGGGAGGGCCTGGATATGAGCAGTTCTTC.

The chain has TRBV20-1 and TRBJ2-3, with 13 positions matching TRBD2. This CDR3 contains 15 residues. The germline V gene has CDR1 DFQATT and CDR2 SNEGSKA (reference sequence). Germline trimming cut 6 bases from V and 3 bases from J; bases unmatched to any gene: 6. CDR3 in amino acids: CSAGGLAGITDTQYF. The CDR3 region has the DNA TGCAGTGCGGGGGGACTAGCGGGAATTACAGATACGCAGTATTTT.

At least ten counts were recorded for this clonotype. This rearrangement joins TRBV29-1 to TRBJ2-5; D tentatively reads TRBD1 or TRBD2 (5 bases each). This CDR3 is built from 15 residues. Germline CDR1 reads SQVTM; CDR2 reads ANQGSEA. V was trimmed by 2 bases and J by 2 bases, leaving 15 bases between them. CDR3 region: CSVEPPGTVQETQYF. Written as DNA, the CDR3 is TGCAGCGTTGAACCCCCCGGGACCGTACAAGAGACCCAGTACTTC.

A few counts support this clonotype. The chain employs TRBV6-1 and TRBJ2-7, with D hard to call. With 4 bases removed from V and 2 bases from J, the gap between germline ends came to 9 bases. Per the germline V gene, CDR1 is MNHNS and CDR2 is SASEGT. CDR3 length equals 13 residues. The CDR3 DNA reads TGTGCCAGCAGTGGAGTTCTAACCTACGAGCAGTACGTC. It specifies CASSGVLTYEQYV.

This clonotype was seen many times. This rearrangement joins TRBV29-1 to TRBJ1-2; D remains ambiguous. Germline V gives CDR1 SQVTM, CDR2 ANQGSEA. V lost 6 bases and J 4 bases, leaving 12 bases between the germline ends. The CDR3 totals 12 residues. CDR3 sequence (DNA): TGCAGCGTCCTGGCGGGCATCTATGGCTACACCTTC. This codes for CSVLAGIYGYTF.

The rearrangement joins TRBV4-3 to TRBJ2-4, with D maybe TRBD1 (6 bases). CDR1 is LGHNA and CDR2 is YSLEER in the germline V gene. Trimming left V 0 bases short and J 9 bases short, with 18 bases between. CDR3 length equals 16 residues. DNA for the CDR3: TGCGCCAGCAGCCAAGACCGGCAGGGGCAAGTGACCATTCAGTACTTC. Protein: CASSQDRQGQVTIQYF.

This clonotype was detected many times. The chain is built from TRBV11-2 and TRBJ2-3; 8 bases match TRBD1. Losses at the gene ends were 5 bases for V and 4 bases for J; bases not matched to a gene: 11. This CDR3 is 16 amino acids long. CDR1 and CDR2 (germline): SGHAT, FQNNGV. In DNA form, the CDR3 reads TGTGCCAGCAGCCCGATGGGACAGGCTGGCGCAGATACGCAGTATTTT. As protein: CASSPMGQAGADTQYF.

The chain employs TRBV7-2 and TRBJ2-5, with unresolved D. The germline V and J ends were trimmed by 4 bases and 4 bases, with 16 bases remaining between them. The CDR3 loop spans 15 amino acids. The germline V gene encodes CDR1 SGHTA and CDR2 FQGNSA. This chain's CDR3 is CASSSPRPALETQYF. The DNA of the CDR3 is TGTGCCAGCAGCTCTCCCCGACCGGCCTTAGAGACCCAGTACTTC.

This clonotype was recorded many times. The chain carries TRBV20-1 and TRBJ1-4; D uncertain. The CDR3 runs 14 residues. The germline CDR1 and CDR2 sequences are DFQATT and SNEGSKA (reference sequence). Trimming removed 0 bases from V and 7 bases from J, with 12 bases in between. CDR3 in DNA: TGCAGTGCTAGAGATCTTGAGGATGCTGAAAAACTGTTTTTT. This encodes CSARDLEDAEKLFF.

This clonotype was seen ten or more times. The V and J genes are TRBV12-3 or TRBV12-4 and TRBJ2-5, with D perhaps matching TRBD1 (6 bases). There are 16 residues in the CDR3. V was trimmed by 6 bases and J by 4 bases, leaving 21 bases between them. The CDR3 spells CASRTFPDRLGETQYF. The CDR3 bases are TGTGCCAGCAGGACATTCCCCGACAGGCTAGGAGAGACCCAGTACTTC.

The table lists this clonotype with many counts. The chain couples TRBV7-8 to TRBJ1-3; the D gene is possibly TRBD1 (5 bases). Trimming removed 0 bases at V and 3 bases at J, with 12 bases between. Germline CDR1 SGHVS, CDR2 FQNEAQ. This CDR3 has 16 residues. The CDR3 reads CASSLARGLVGNTIYF. The CDR3 coding sequence is TGTGCCAGCAGCTTAGCTAGGGGTCTTGTTGGAAACACCATATATTTT.

This clonotype has ten or more counts. The chain uses TRBV20-1 and TRBJ2-1, with 13 bases lining up with TRBD2. The CDR3 totals 16 residues. With V trimmed by 3 bases and J by 4 bases, 6 bases remained unmatched. Germline V CDR1 and CDR2: DFQATT, SNEGSKA (reference sequence). The CDR3 loop reads CSARVPGLAGYNEQFF. DNA for the CDR3: TGCAGTGCTAGGGTACCGGGACTAGCGGGGTACAATGAGCAGTTCTTC.

This clonotype showed up just a few times. The CDR3 region has the DNA TGTGCCAGCAGGGGTGGGACACCGACCATTCAGTACTTC. The encoded protein is CASRGGTPTIQYF. This sequence joins TRBV6-1 and TRBJ2-4, with D maybe TRBD1 (6 bases). This CDR3 contains 13 residues. V dropped 6 bases and J dropped 9 bases, with 15 bases sitting between them. Germline CDR1 is MNHNS and CDR2 is SASEGT.

This clonotype was observed many times. The chain links TRBV20-1 to TRBJ2-3, with 8 bases aligning to TRBD2. The CDR3 contains 13 residues. Germline loops: CDR1 DFQATT, CDR2 SNEGSKA (reference sequence). The V and J ends lost 6 bases and 6 bases, in that order; junction bases with no gene match: 8. CDR3 loop: CSARREEVDTQYF. CDR3 nucleotide sequence: TGCAGTGCAAGGCGGGAGGAGGTGGATACGCAGTATTTT.

This clonotype was observed a few times. V usage is TRBV29-1 and J usage is TRBJ2-7; 11 bases match TRBD1. The CDR3 is made up of 13 amino acids. CDR1 and CDR2 from the germline V gene are SQVTM and ANQGSEA. V shed 6 bases and J 5 bases; nucleotides not matched to a gene: 6. CDR3 coding DNA: TGCAGCGTCTTCGGACAGGGGGCCCACGAGCAGTACTTC. This translates into CSVFGQGAHEQYF.

On this clonotype: A read error may be the cause here, since a much bigger clone is one base away. V gene TRBV9 combines with J gene TRBJ1-1; D is undetermined. Germline V lookup: CDR1 SGDLS, CDR2 YYNGEE. The CDR3 consists of 12 residues. The V gene lost 0 bases and the J gene lost 4 bases, with 4 bases spanning the gap. CDR3 DNA sequence: TGTGCCAGCAGCGTAGAAGGCACTGAAGCTTTCTTT. Translating it yields CASSVEGTEAFF.

This clonotype was seen at least ten times. The chain joins TRBV12-3 or TRBV12-4 to TRBJ1-3; D not resolved. The CDR3 is 13 amino acids. Trimming cost V 3 bases and J 4 bases, with 7 bases left between them. CDR3 protein: CASSLEPGNTIYF. The CDR3 nucleotides read TGTGCCAGCAGTTTGGAACCAGGAAACACCATATATTTT.

The rearrangement links TRBV12-3 or TRBV12-4 to TRBJ2-4; maybe TRBD1 (5 bases). The ends were cut back, 6 bases at V and 0 bases at J, with 15 bases in the middle. The CDR3 is 16 amino acids. CDR3 residues: CASRLGRWEAKNIQYF. The CDR3 DNA sequence: TGTGCCAGCAGACTGGGGCGCTGGGAAGCCAAAAACATTCAGTACTTC.

This clonotype occurred many times. The chain links TRBV24-1 to TRBJ1-4, with 7 bases that match TRBD1. V trimming: 4 bases; J trimming: 4 bases; junction bases outside the gene matches: 5. This CDR3 is 15 amino acids long. Germline assignment: CDR1 KGHDR and CDR2 SFDVKD. The CDR3 loop reads CATSDGTELNEKLFF. The CDR3 bases are TGTGCCACCAGTGACGGGACAGAACTTAATGAAAAACTGTTTTTT.

This clonotype was picked up a small number of times. The chain uses TRBV7-2 and TRBJ2-3, with TRBD2 matching 8 bases. The V gene's germline CDR1 is SGHTA and CDR2 FQGNSA. The CDR3 has 15 amino acids. The V and J ends lost 5 bases and 0 bases, in that order; junction bases with no gene match: 4. The CDR3 DNA follows: TGTGCCAGCAGCACGGGGGGGTCGAGCACAGATACGCAGTATTTT. Translating gives CASSTGGSSTDTQYF.

The table lists this clonotype with many counts. This sequence joins TRBV20-1 and TRBJ2-7, with 12 bases identical to TRBD2. The CDR3 is 15 amino acids. The ends lost 1 base at V and 3 bases at J; junction bases unmatched: 4. From germline, CDR1 is DFQATT and CDR2 SNEGSKA (reference sequence). CDR3 nucleotide sequence: TGCAGTGCTAGAGGCCAGACTAGCGGGAGCTACGAGCAGTACGTC. Amino acid sequence: CSARGQTSGSYEQYV.

This clonotype was recorded once. CDR3 protein: CATSRDSPNTKETQYF. The CDR3 DNA is TGTGCCACCAGCAGAGACAGTCCGAATACCAAGGAGACCCAGTACTTC. This chain connects TRBV15 to TRBJ2-5, with D uncertain. Germline V CDR1 and CDR2: LNHNV, YYDKDF (reference sequence). CDR3 length: 16 residues. Trimming took 0 bases from V and 5 from J, leaving 16 bases between them.

In its sample, this clonotype was seen many times. The chain has TRBV12-3 or TRBV12-4 and TRBJ2-1; 14 bases line up with TRBD2. V dropped 5 bases and J dropped 8; count of bases not matched to a gene: 5. CDR3 length: 15 residues. The CDR3 coding sequence is TGTGCCAGCAGTCGGGCGGGACTAGCGGGAGATGAGCAGTTCTTC. Its protein product is CASSRAGLAGDEQFF.

This clonotype was recorded a few times. The chain links TRBV12-3 or TRBV12-4 to TRBJ1-1, with 7 positions matching TRBD1. Trimming cost V 6 bases and J 1 base; bases outside gene matches: 5. CDR3 size: 14 residues. CDR3 sequence (DNA): TGTGCCAGCAGAAAACAGGGGACGAACACTGAAGCTTTCTTT. Amino acid sequence: CASRKQGTNTEAFF.

This clonotype was counted at least ten times. The chain couples TRBV29-1 to TRBJ2-1; perhaps TRBD2 as D (6 bases). Germline values: CDR1 SQVTM, CDR2 ANQGSEA. The CDR3 covers 13 residues. The ends were cut back, 6 bases at V and 6 bases at J, with 15 bases in the middle. CDR3 nucleotides: TGCAGCGTACCAGCGGGTCCAAGCAATGAGCAGTTCTTC. This sequence encodes CSVPAGPSNEQFF.

This clonotype was seen repeatedly, ten times or more. The chain employs TRBV5-1 and TRBJ1-1, with D unclear. Germline loops: CDR1 SGHRS, CDR2 YFSETQ. This CDR3 is built from 13 residues. V was pared by 0 bases and J by 4 bases, with 7 bases between. This CDR3 reads CASSLGSVTEAFF. CDR3 sequence (DNA): TGCGCCAGCAGCTTGGGTTCGGTCACTGAAGCTTTCTTT.